The sequence of this TCR beta chain was determined in a study of neurological immune-mediated disorders. Time point in this sample: longitudinal time-point 1 (baseline). This clonotype was counted at least ten times. The making of cDNA relied on 5'RACE with 10-nucleotide random UMIs. Via MiXCR, TCRdb re-called the 5' RACE reads, giving one row per CDR3 protein. The data contain 55,000 to 75,000 distinct CDR3 sequences, roughly 13% of them seen just once; the ten biggest clones take up roughly 4.2%. CDR1 is MGHDK, CDR2 SYGVNS, per germline. Trimming pared 4 bases from V and 5 bases from J, leaving 12 bases between. The CDR3 totals 15 residues.

Sequencing was performed on PBMCs. This clonotype was sampled from a female donor with HTLV-1-associated myelopathy (HAM/TSP). The chain joins TRBV25-1 to TRBJ1-6; D is possibly TRBD1 (6 bases). CDR3 DNA sequence: TGTGCCAGCAGTGTACAGGGCTTGGATAATTCACCCCTCCACTTT. Its translation: CASSVQGLDNSPLHF. Complete variable domain (other parts from reference TRBV25-1 and TRBJ1-6): EADIYQTPRYLVIGTGKKITLECSQTMGHDKMYWYQQDPGMELHLIHYSYGVNSTEKGDLSSESTVSRIRTEHFPLTLESARPSHTSQYLCASSVQGLDNSPLHFGNGTRLTVT.